This T cell receptor beta chain derives from a study of blood T cell repertoires in COVID-19. Whole-study context: Samples of COVID-19 (acute and convalescent) were obtained from the United States, Italy and Spain.

Deletions cut 0 bases from V and 3 bases from J, with 16 bases between. The CDR3 consists of 16 residues. Germline assignment: CDR1 SGHNT and CDR2 YYREEE (reference sequence). Measured with immunoSEQ multiplex PCR; TCRdb has only the in-frame clones, and not every one. Of about 190,000 clones in the sample, roughly 81% were seen once. Sequencing was carried out using peripheral blood. The chain uses TRBV5-4 and TRBJ2-7; D is possibly TRBD2 (6 bases). The source of this sequence is a woman in her sixties or seventies with active or convalescent COVID-19. The CDR3 is CASSLAIGSGFYEQYF. Here the CDR3 DNA reads TGTGCCAGCAGCTTGGCCATCGGGAGCGGTTTCTACGAGCAGTACTTC.